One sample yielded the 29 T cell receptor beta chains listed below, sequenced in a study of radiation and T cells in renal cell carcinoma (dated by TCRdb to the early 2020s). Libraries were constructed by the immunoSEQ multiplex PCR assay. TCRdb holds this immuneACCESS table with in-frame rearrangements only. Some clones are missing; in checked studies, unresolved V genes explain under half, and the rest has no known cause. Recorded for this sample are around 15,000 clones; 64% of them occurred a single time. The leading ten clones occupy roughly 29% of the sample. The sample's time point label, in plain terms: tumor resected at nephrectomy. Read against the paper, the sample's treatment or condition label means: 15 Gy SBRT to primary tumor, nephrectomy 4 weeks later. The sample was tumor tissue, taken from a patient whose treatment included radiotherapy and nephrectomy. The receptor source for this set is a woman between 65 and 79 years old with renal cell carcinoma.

CDR3 coding DNA: TGTGCCAGCAGCGTAGAGGCAACTAATGAAAAACTGTTTTTT. Amino acid sequence: CASSVEATNEKLFF. The chain uses TRBV9 and TRBJ1-4; D gene unclear. Trimming shortened V by 0 bases and J by 0 bases, and 3 bases separated the two germline ends. CDR1 and CDR2 (germline): SGDLS, YYNGEE. This CDR3 is built from 14 residues.

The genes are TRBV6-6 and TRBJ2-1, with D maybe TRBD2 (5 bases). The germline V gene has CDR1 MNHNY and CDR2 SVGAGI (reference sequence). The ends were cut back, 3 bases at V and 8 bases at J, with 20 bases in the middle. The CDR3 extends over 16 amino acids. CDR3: CASSYPLARPVDEQFF. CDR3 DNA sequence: TGTGCCAGCAGTTATCCCTTAGCGCGGCCCGTCGATGAGCAGTTCTTC.

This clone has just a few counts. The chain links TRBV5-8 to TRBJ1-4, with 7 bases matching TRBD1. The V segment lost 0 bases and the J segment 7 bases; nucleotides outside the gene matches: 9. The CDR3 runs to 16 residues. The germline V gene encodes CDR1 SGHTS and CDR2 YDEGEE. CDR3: CASSLGSTGLGEKLFF. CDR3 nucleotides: TGTGCCAGCAGCTTGGGGTCGACAGGGTTGGGTGAAAAACTGTTTTTT.

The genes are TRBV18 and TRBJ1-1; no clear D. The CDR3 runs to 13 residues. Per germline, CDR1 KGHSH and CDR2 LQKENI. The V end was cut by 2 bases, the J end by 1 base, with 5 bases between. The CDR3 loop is CASSPMANTEAFF. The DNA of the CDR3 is TGTGCCAGCTCACCAATGGCGAACACTGAAGCTTTCTTT.

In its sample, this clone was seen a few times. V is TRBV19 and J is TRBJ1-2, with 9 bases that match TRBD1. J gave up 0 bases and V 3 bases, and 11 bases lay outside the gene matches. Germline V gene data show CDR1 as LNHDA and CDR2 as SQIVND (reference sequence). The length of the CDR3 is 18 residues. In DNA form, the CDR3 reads TGTGCCAGTAGTATCTTTGGGGGACAGGGTGATTCTAACTATGGCTACACCTTC. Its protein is CASSIFGGQGDSNYGYTF. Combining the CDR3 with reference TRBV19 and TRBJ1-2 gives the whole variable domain DGGITQSPKYLFRKEGQNVTLSCEQNLNHDAMYWYRQDPGQGLRLIYYSQIVNDFQKGDIAEGYSVSREKKESFPLTVTSAQKNPTAFYLCASSIFGGQGDSNYGYTFGSGTRLTVV.

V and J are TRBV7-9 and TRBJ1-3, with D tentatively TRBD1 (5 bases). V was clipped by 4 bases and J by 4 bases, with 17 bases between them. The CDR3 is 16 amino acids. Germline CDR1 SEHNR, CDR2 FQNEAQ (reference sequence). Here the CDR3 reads CASSSLGTQFGNTIYF. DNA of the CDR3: TGTGCCAGCAGCTCGTTGGGGACGCAGTTCGGAAACACCATATATTTT.

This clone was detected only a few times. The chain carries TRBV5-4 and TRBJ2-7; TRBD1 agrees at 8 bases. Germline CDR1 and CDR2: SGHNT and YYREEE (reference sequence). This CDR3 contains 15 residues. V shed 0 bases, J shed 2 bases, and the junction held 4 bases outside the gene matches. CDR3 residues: CASSLEQGVTYEQYF. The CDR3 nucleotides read TGTGCCAGCAGCTTGGAACAGGGGGTAACCTACGAGCAGTACTTC.

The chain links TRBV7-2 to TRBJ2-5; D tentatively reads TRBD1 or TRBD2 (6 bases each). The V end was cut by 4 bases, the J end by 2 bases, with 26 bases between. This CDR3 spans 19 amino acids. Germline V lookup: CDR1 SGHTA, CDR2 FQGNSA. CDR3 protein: CASSWTPRARGTSQETQYF. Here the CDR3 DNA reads TGTGCCAGCAGCTGGACCCCCAGGGCAAGGGGGACTTCACAAGAGACCCAGTACTTC.

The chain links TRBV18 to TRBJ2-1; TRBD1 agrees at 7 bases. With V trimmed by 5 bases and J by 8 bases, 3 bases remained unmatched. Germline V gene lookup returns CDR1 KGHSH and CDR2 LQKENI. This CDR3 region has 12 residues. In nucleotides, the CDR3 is TGTGCCAGCTCAAGAGGGGGCGATGAGCAGTTCTTC. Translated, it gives CASSRGGDEQFF.

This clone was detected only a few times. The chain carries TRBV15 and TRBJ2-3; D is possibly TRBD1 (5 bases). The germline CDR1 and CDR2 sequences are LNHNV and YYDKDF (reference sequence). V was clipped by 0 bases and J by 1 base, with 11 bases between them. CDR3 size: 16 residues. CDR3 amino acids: CATSRDLGEGTDTQYF. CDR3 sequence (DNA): TGTGCCACCAGCAGAGATCTAGGGGAAGGCACAGATACGCAGTATTTT.

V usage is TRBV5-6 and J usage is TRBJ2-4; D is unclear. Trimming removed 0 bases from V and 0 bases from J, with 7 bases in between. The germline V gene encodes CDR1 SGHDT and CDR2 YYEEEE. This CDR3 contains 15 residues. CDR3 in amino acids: CASSLGTIAKNIQYF. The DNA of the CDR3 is TGTGCCAGCAGCTTGGGGACGATAGCCAAAAACATTCAGTACTTC.

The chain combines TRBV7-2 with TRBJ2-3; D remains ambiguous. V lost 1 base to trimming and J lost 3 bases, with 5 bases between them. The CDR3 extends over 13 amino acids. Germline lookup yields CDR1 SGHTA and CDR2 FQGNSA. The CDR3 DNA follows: TGTGCCAGCAGCTTAGGAGTTACAGATACGCAGTATTTT. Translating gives CASSLGVTDTQYF.

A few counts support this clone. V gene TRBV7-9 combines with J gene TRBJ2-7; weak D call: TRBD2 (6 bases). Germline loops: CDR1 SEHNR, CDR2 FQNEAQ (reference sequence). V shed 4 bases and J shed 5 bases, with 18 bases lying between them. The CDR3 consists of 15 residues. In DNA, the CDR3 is TGTGCCAGCAGCTGGATGGAGGGTGGCGGCCACGAGCAGTACTTC. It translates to CASSWMEGGGHEQYF.

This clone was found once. CDR3 bases: TGTGCCAGCAGTTCCGTCCCCTGGGGCAAAAACATTCAGTACTTC. It codes for CASSSVPWGKNIQYF. The V and J genes are TRBV6-5 and TRBJ2-4; no clear D. The germline V gene has CDR1 MNHEY and CDR2 SVGAGI. This CDR3 region has 15 residues. V was clipped by 4 bases and J by 3 bases, with 13 bases between them.

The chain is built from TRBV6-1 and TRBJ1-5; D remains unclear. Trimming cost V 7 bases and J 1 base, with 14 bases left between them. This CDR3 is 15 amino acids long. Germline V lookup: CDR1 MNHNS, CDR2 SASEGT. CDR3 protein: CASTFERRSNQPQHF. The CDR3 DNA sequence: TGTGCCAGCACGTTCGAGCGGAGGAGCAATCAGCCCCAGCATTTT.

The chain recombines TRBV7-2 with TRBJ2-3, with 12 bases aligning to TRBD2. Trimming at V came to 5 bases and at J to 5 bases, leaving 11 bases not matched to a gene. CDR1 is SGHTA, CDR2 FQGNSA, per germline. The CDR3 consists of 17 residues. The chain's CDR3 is CASSRRLAGAPGDTQYF. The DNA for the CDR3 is TGTGCCAGCAGCCGCCGACTAGCGGGAGCGCCGGGAGATACGCAGTATTTT.

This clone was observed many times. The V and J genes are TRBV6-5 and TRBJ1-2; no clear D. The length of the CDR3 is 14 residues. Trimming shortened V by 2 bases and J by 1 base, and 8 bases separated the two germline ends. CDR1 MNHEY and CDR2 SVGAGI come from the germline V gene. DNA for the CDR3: TGTGCCAGCAGTTACGACAACTTTAACTATGGCTACACCTTC. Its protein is CASSYDNFNYGYTF.

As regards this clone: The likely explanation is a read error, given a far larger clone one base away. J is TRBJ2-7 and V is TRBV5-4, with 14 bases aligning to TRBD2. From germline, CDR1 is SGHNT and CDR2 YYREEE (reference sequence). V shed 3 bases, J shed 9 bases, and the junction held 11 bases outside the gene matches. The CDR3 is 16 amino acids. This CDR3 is CASSSEPGLAGALQYF. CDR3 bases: TGTGCCAGCAGCTCAGAACCGGGACTAGCGGGAGCTCTGCAGTACTTC.

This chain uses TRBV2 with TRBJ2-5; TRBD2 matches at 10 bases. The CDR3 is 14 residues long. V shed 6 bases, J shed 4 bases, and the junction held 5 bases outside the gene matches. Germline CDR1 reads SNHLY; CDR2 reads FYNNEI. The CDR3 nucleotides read TGTGCCAGCAGGTTACTAGCGGGACGAGAGACCCAGTACTTC. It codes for CASRLLAGRETQYF.

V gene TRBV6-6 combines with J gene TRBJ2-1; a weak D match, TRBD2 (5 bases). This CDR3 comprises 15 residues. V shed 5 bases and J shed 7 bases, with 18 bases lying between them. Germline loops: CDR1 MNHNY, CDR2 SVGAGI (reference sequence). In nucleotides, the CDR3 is TGTGCCAGCAGTAACACAGCGGAACATATTAATGAGCAGTTCTTC. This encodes CASSNTAEHINEQFF.

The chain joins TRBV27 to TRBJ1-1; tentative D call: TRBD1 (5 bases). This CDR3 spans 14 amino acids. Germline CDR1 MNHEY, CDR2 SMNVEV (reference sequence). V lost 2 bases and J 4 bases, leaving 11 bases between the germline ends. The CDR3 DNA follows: TGTGCCAGCAGTTTAGGTGGGACGTCCACTGAAGCTTTCTTT. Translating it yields CASSLGGTSTEAFF.

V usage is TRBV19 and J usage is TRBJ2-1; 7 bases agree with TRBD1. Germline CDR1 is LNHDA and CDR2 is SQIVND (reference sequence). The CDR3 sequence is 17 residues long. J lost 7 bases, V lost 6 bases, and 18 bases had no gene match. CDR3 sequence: CASSPHSTGTVRNEQFF. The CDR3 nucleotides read TGTGCCAGTAGCCCGCACTCGACAGGGACGGTAAGGAATGAGCAGTTCTTC. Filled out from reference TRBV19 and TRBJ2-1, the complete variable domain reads DGGITQSPKYLFRKEGQNVTLSCEQNLNHDAMYWYRQDPGQGLRLIYYSQIVNDFQKGDIAEGYSVSREKKESFPLTVTSAQKNPTAFYLCASSPHSTGTVRNEQFFGPGTRLTVL.

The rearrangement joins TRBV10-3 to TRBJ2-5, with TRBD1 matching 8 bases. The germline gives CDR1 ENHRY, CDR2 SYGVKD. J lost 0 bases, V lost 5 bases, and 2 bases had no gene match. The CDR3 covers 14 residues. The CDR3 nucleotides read TGTGCCATCAGTATGACAGGGGACCAAGAGACCCAGTACTTC. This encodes CAISMTGDQETQYF.

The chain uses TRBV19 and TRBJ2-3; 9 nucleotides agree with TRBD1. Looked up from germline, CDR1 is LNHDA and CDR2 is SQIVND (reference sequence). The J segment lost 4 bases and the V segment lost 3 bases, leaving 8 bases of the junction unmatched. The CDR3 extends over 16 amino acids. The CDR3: CASSISGTGTADTQYF. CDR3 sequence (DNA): TGTGCCAGTAGTATCTCCGGGACAGGGACGGCAGATACGCAGTATTTT.

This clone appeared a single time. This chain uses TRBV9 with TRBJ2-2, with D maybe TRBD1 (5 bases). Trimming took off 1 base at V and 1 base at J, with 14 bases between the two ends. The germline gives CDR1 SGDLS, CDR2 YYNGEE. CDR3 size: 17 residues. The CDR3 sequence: CASSVLSGQGNTGELFF. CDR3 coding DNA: TGTGCCAGCAGCGTATTGAGTGGGCAGGGGAACACCGGGGAGCTGTTTTTT.

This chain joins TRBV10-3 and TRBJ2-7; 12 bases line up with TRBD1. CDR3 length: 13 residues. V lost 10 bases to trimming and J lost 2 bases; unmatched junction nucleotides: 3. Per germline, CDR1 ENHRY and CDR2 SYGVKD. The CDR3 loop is CATGTGGPYEQYF. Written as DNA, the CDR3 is TGTGCCACCGGGACAGGGGGCCCCTACGAGCAGTACTTC.

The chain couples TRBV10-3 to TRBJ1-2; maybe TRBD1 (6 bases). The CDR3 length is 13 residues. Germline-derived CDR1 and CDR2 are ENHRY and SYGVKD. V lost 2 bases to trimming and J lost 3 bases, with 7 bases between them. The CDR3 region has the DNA TGTGCCATCAGTGAGAGGGGGGACTATGGCTACACCTTC. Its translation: CAISERGDYGYTF.

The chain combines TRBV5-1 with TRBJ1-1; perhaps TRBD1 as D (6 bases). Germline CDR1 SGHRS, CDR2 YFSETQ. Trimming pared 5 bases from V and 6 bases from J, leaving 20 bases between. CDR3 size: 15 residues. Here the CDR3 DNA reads TGCGCCAGCAGTCCCGGGGGGCAGGGGTTACCTGAAGCTTTCTTT. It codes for CASSPGGQGLPEAFF.

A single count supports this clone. Written as DNA, the CDR3 is TGTGCCAGCAGTTACGGGGGCGGGGGCTACGAGCAGTACTTC. Translation: CASSYGGGGYEQYF. The V and J genes are TRBV6-5 and TRBJ2-7; D is perhaps TRBD2 (7 bases). The V gene lost 2 bases and the J gene lost 3 bases, with 11 bases spanning the gap. CDR1 is MNHEY and CDR2 is SVGAGI in the germline V gene. CDR3 length: 14 amino acids.